These 32 T cell receptor beta chains share one sample of origin, sequenced in a study of T cell responses to AZD1222 COVID-19 vaccine. Measured with immunoSEQ multiplex PCR; TCRdb has only the in-frame clones, and not every one. The data contain roughly 200,000 clones, around 88% of them singletons. The sequencing here drew on peripheral blood, taken on day 0 of AZD1222 vaccination. Source of these receptors: an adult in good health.

This clone turned up a few times. The chain carries TRBV2 and TRBJ1-2; a possible D gene is TRBD1 (6 bases). Trimming took off 6 bases at V and 4 bases at J, with 12 bases between the two ends. The CDR3 extends over 13 amino acids. CDR1 is SNHLY and CDR2 is FYNNEI in the germline V gene. CDR3 residues: CASSAQGPYGYTF. The CDR3 DNA reads as TGTGCCAGCAGCGCACAGGGACCCTATGGCTACACCTTC.

The V gene is TRBV7-9, the J gene TRBJ1-6; 7 bases fit TRBD1. Germline loops: CDR1 SEHNR, CDR2 FQNEAQ (reference sequence). With 4 bases clipped from V and 7 bases from J, the junction kept 7 bases outside the gene matches. CDR3 length: 15 residues. Here the CDR3 reads CASSYEGARNSPLHF. For the CDR3, the DNA is TGTGCCAGCAGCTATGAGGGGGCAAGGAATTCACCCCTCCACTTT.

The V gene is TRBV29-1, the J gene TRBJ1-3; D possibly corresponds to TRBD1 (5 bases). The CDR3 is 15 amino acids. V lost 4 bases, J lost 0 bases, and 13 bases lay in between. Germline V CDR1 and CDR2: SQVTM, ANQGSEA. The CDR3 nucleotides read TGCAGCGTTGGGGGGAGCCACCACTCTGGAAACACCATATATTTT. This sequence encodes CSVGGSHHSGNTIYF.

This chain uses TRBV6-5 with TRBJ2-5; no reliable D call. The germline V gene encodes CDR1 MNHEY and CDR2 SVGAGI. This CDR3 region has 14 residues. Trimming removed 0 bases from V and 5 bases from J, with 10 bases in between. CDR3 DNA sequence: TGTGCCAGCAGTTACTCGTGGAGTTATGAGACCCAGTACTTC. It encodes CASSYSWSYETQYF.

The CDR3, as DNA: TGCAGCGTCGAAAGGGGGGCCGGCGAGACCCAGTACTTC. Translation gives CSVERGAGETQYF. The genes are TRBV29-1 and TRBJ2-5; D may be TRBD1 or TRBD2 (6 bases each). The CDR3 covers 13 residues. Germline V gene sequence: CDR1 SQVTM, CDR2 ANQGSEA. Trimming cost V 6 bases and J 5 bases, with 16 bases left between them.

The V call is TRBV5-5, the J call TRBJ2-7; no clear D gene. Germline CDR1 SGHKS, CDR2 YYEKEE (reference sequence). This CDR3 is built from 14 residues. V was pared by 4 bases and J by 3 bases, with 14 bases between. The CDR3 DNA reads TGTGCCAGCAGCCCCACCGCGGTGGGCTACGAGCAGTACTTC. As protein: CASSPTAVGYEQYF.

The chain joins TRBV7-9 to TRBJ1-1; D remains ambiguous. The CDR3 is made up of 17 amino acids. Germline CDR1 SEHNR, CDR2 FQNEAQ (reference sequence). The V end lost 4 bases, the J end lost 2 bases, and 20 bases lay between the germline ends. In DNA, the CDR3 is TGTGCCAGCAGCTCAGGCGGCTGGTTGATGAGAAACACTGAAGCTTTCTTT. It specifies CASSSGGWLMRNTEAFF.

CDR3 bases: TGTGCCAGCAGCTTAGCGGGGGGAAACAATGAGCAGTTCTTC. This sequence encodes CASSLAGGNNEQFF. The chain carries TRBV7-9 and TRBJ2-1; D is perhaps TRBD2 (6 bases). Germline V gene lookup returns CDR1 SEHNR and CDR2 FQNEAQ (reference sequence). This CDR3 has 14 residues. V dropped 0 bases and J dropped 5 bases, with 8 bases sitting between them.

V is TRBV4-2 and J is TRBJ2-1; tentatively, D is TRBD1 (7 bases). CDR1 is LGHNA and CDR2 is YNFKEQ in the germline V gene. The CDR3 consists of 15 residues. Trimming took 4 bases from V and 9 from J, leaving 19 bases between them. The CDR3 DNA is TGTGCCAGCAGCCCAGGGGGGTCGCCGGGTCTTGAGCAGTTCTTC. Amino acids: CASSPGGSPGLEQFF.

The chain combines TRBV18 with TRBJ2-3, with a tentative D call TRBD1 (6 bases). Germline values: CDR1 KGHSH, CDR2 LQKENI. Trimming pared 3 bases from V and 9 bases from J, leaving 16 bases between. The CDR3 is made up of 14 amino acids. This CDR3 is CASSPGQGVSTQYF. In nucleotides, the CDR3 is TGTGCCAGCTCACCGGGACAAGGGGTTTCAACGCAGTATTTT.

The chain is built from TRBV10-3 and TRBJ1-6; perhaps TRBD1 as D (6 bases). Trimming shortened V by 6 bases and J by 5 bases, and 14 bases separated the two germline ends. Germline loops: CDR1 ENHRY, CDR2 SYGVKD. There are 15 residues in the CDR3. CDR3 nucleotide sequence: TGTGCCATCAGACACAGGGAATTGGATAATTCACCCCTCCACTTT. It encodes CAIRHRELDNSPLHF.

V and J are TRBV5-4 and TRBJ2-7; tentatively, D is TRBD2 (6 bases). From germline, CDR1 is SGHNT and CDR2 YYREEE (reference sequence). CDR3 length equals 14 residues. The ends were cut back, 0 bases at V and 3 bases at J, with 10 bases in the middle. In nucleotides, the CDR3 is TGTGCCAGCAGCTTGGTTGGGGGAGGCTACGAGCAGTACTTC. It specifies CASSLVGGGYEQYF.

The chain employs TRBV7-9 and TRBJ2-7; D is perhaps TRBD1 or TRBD2 (6 bases each). CDR1 SEHNR and CDR2 FQNEAQ come from the germline V gene (reference sequence). V was shortened by 2 bases and J by 1 base, with 15 bases between the two germline ends. This CDR3 region has 16 residues. The CDR3 spells CASSLYAGGGSYEQYF. DNA of the CDR3: TGTGCCAGCAGCTTATACGCCGGGGGCGGATCCTACGAGCAGTACTTC.

This chain links TRBV5-1 with TRBJ2-2, with 10 bases that match TRBD2. The germline CDR1 and CDR2 sequences are SGHRS and YFSETQ. CDR3 length: 14 residues. J was trimmed by 6 bases and V by 2 bases; bases with no gene match: 1. As DNA, the CDR3 is TGCGCCAGCAGCTTTAGCGGGGGGCCCGGGGAGCTGTTTTTT. Its protein product is CASSFSGGPGELFF.

In DNA, the CDR3 is TGTGCCAGCAGTTTATTGGTGACTAACTATGGCTACACCTTC. It yields the protein CASSLLVTNYGYTF. The chain combines TRBV28 with TRBJ1-2; D gene unclear. Germline CDR1 and CDR2: MDHEN and SYDVKM. The V and J ends lost 1 base and 0 bases respectively, with 6 bases between them. The CDR3 covers 14 residues.

CDR3 sequence reads: CSPGLAGSYNEQFF. CDR3 nucleotide sequence: TGCAGCCCTGGACTAGCGGGGTCGTACAATGAGCAGTTCTTC. The chain couples TRBV29-1 to TRBJ2-1; 12 bases fit TRBD2. J gave up 4 bases and V 8 bases, and 6 bases lay outside the gene matches. Germline loops: CDR1 SQVTM, CDR2 ANQGSEA. The CDR3 has 14 amino acids.

The chain employs TRBV7-3 and TRBJ2-2; no clear D gene. CDR1 and CDR2 from the germline V gene are SGHTA and FQGTGA. CDR3 size: 11 residues. V lost 1 base and J lost 7, with 1 base in between. The CDR3, as DNA: TGTGCCAGCAGCTTAAACGGGGAGCTGTTTTTT. Translating it yields CASSLNGELFF. Using reference TRBV7-3 and TRBJ2-2 for the parts outside the CDR3, the full variable domain is GAGVSQTPSNKVTEKGKYVELRCDPISGHTALYWYRQSLGQGPEFLIYFQGTGAADDSGLPNDRFFAVRPEGSVSTLKIQRTERGDSAVYLCASSLNGELFFGEGSRLTVL.

This rearrangement joins TRBV4-3 to TRBJ1-2; a possible D gene is TRBD1 (5 bases). Trimming cost V 0 bases and J 4 bases, with 18 bases left between them. This CDR3 region has 17 residues. CDR1 and CDR2 from the germline V gene are LGHNA and YSLEER. The CDR3 protein is CASSQESRGGAGYGYTF. The CDR3 nucleotides read TGCGCCAGCAGCCAAGAGAGTCGGGGGGGAGCGGGCTATGGCTACACCTTC.

The CDR3 protein is CASRVGQAGNTEAFF. As DNA, the CDR3 is TGCGCCAGCAGAGTCGGGCAGGCGGGGAACACTGAAGCTTTCTTT. The chain employs TRBV5-1 and TRBJ1-1; no clear D. This CDR3 has 15 residues. In germline, CDR1 is SGHRS, CDR2 YFSETQ. The V gene lost 5 bases and the J gene lost 1 base, with 15 bases spanning the gap.

The rearrangement joins TRBV24-1 to TRBJ2-2; a possible D gene is TRBD1 (6 bases). V lost 3 bases and J 1 base, leaving 8 bases between the germline ends. The CDR3 is 15 amino acids. Germline lookup yields CDR1 KGHDR and CDR2 SFDVKD. CDR3 DNA sequence: TGTGCCACCAGTGATACGGGACAGAACACCGGGGAGCTGTTTTTT. This encodes CATSDTGQNTGELFF.

Details on this clone: Within the sample, other DNA sequences also encode this same CDR3. V gene TRBV27 combines with J gene TRBJ1-2; D is possibly TRBD1 (5 bases). Germline lookup yields CDR1 MNHEY and CDR2 SMNVEV (reference sequence). This CDR3 region has 15 residues. Trimming removed 0 bases from V and 5 bases from J, with 13 bases in between. In nucleotides, the CDR3 is TGTGCCAGCAGTTTATCTGGGGGAGGGACTTATGGCTACACCTTC. This codes for CASSLSGGGTYGYTF.

This clone was found a few times. The chain uses TRBV7-9 and TRBJ1-1, with D maybe TRBD1 (5 bases). V dropped 6 bases and J dropped 7 bases, with 21 bases sitting between them. In germline, CDR1 is SEHNR, CDR2 FQNEAQ (reference sequence). The CDR3 runs 15 residues. The CDR3 sequence: CASRSPGAVRDEAFF. DNA of the CDR3: TGTGCCAGCAGGTCTCCCGGGGCCGTGAGAGATGAAGCTTTCTTT.

The CDR3 sequence is CASSYYTGVGGYTF. The CDR3, as DNA: TGTGCCAGCAGTTACTATACAGGGGTAGGAGGCTACACCTTC. V gene TRBV6-5 combines with J gene TRBJ1-2, with TRBD1 matching over 7 bases. The ends lost 1 base at V and 8 bases at J; junction bases unmatched: 7. The CDR3 runs to 14 residues. In germline, CDR1 is MNHEY, CDR2 SVGAGI.

A single count supports this clone. The gene calls are TRBV7-2 and TRBJ2-5; 7 bases align to TRBD2. V shed 3 bases, J shed 5 bases, and the junction held 3 bases outside the gene matches. The CDR3 is made up of 13 amino acids. From germline, CDR1 is SGHTA and CDR2 FQGNSA. The CDR3 loop reads CASSFGGGETQYF. CDR3 DNA sequence: TGTGCCAGCAGCTTCGGGGGAGGGGAGACCCAGTACTTC.

Remarks on this clone: The same CDR3 also results from other DNA sequences found in this sample. V usage is TRBV30 and J usage is TRBJ1-2, with no clear D. V shed 5 bases and J shed 2 bases, with 9 bases lying between them. The CDR3 has 12 amino acids. From germline, CDR1 is GTSNPN and CDR2 SVGIG (reference sequence). CDR3 in DNA: TGTGCCTGGGGACTGGCAAACTATGGCTACACCTTC. Protein: CAWGLANYGYTF. The whole variable domain, filled in from reference TRBV30 and TRBJ1-2, reads SQTIHQWPATLVQPVGSPLSLECTVEGTSNPNLYWYRQAAGRGLQLLFYSVGIGQISSEVPQNLSASRPQDRQFILSSKKLLLSDSGFYLCAWGLANYGYTFGSGTRLTVV.

J is TRBJ2-7 and V is TRBV28; 8 bases fit TRBD1. The CDR3 totals 17 residues. CDR1 and CDR2 (germline): MDHEN, SYDVKM. Trimming removed 5 bases from V and 3 bases from J; junction bases left unmatched: 15. The CDR3 region has the DNA TGTGCCAGCAGTCCTATGTTCCCCCCAGGGGGCAGCTACGAGCAGTACTTC. Protein product: CASSPMFPPGGSYEQYF. The variable domain in full, completed from reference TRBV28 and TRBJ2-7, reads DVKVTQSSRYLVKRTGEKVFLECVQDMDHENMFWYRQDPGLGLRLIYFSYDVKMKEKGDIPEGYSVSREKKERFSLILESASTNQTSMYLCASSPMFPPGGSYEQYFGPGTRLTVT.

This chain joins TRBV28 and TRBJ1-2, with a tentative D call TRBD1 (6 bases). With 4 bases removed from V and 6 bases from J, the gap between germline ends came to 15 bases. The CDR3 has 14 amino acids. The V gene's germline CDR1 is MDHEN and CDR2 SYDVKM. The chain's CDR3 is CASSSPPTGNGYTF. CDR3 sequence (DNA): TGTGCCAGCAGTTCCCCCCCCACAGGGAATGGCTACACCTTC.

This rearrangement joins TRBV19 to TRBJ2-5; 9 nucleotides line up with TRBD1. This CDR3 has 15 residues. The junction had 9 bases not matched to a gene; V was cut back by 5 bases and J by 5 bases. CDR1 LNHDA and CDR2 SQIVND come from the germline V gene (reference sequence). CDR3: CASSVGTGKGETQYF. CDR3 DNA sequence: TGTGCCAGTAGTGTCGGGACAGGGAAAGGGGAGACCCAGTACTTC.

J is TRBJ1-2 and V is TRBV2; D is possibly TRBD1 (5 bases). The ends were cut back, 4 bases at V and 8 bases at J, with 11 bases in the middle. This CDR3 is 12 amino acids long. Germline V CDR1 and CDR2: SNHLY, FYNNEI. The CDR3 region has the DNA TGTGCCAGCAGTGGTTCAGGGAACGGCTACACCTTC. It yields the protein CASSGSGNGYTF. Supplemented by reference TRBV2 and TRBJ1-2, the full variable domain reads EPEVTQTPSHQVTQMGQEVILRCVPISNHLYFYWYRQILGQKVEFLVSFYNNEISEKSEIFDDQFSVERPDGSNFTLKIRSTKLEDSAMYFCASSGSGNGYTFGSGTRLTVV.

V gene TRBV30 combines with J gene TRBJ2-1; D is unresolved. Deletions cut 0 bases from V and 5 bases from J, with 8 bases between. The V gene's germline CDR1 is GTSNPN and CDR2 SVGIG (reference sequence). CDR3 length: 13 residues. The CDR3 sequence is CAWSVSWNNEQFF. CDR3 coding DNA: TGTGCCTGGAGTGTCTCTTGGAACAATGAGCAGTTCTTC. Using reference TRBV30 and TRBJ2-1 for the parts outside the CDR3, the full variable domain is SQTIHQWPATLVQPVGSPLSLECTVEGTSNPNLYWYRQAAGRGLQLLFYSVGIGQISSEVPQNLSASRPQDRQFILSSKKLLLSDSGFYLCAWSVSWNNEQFFGPGTRLTVL.

The chain is built from TRBV9 and TRBJ2-1, with 9 bases lining up with TRBD1. Germline V gene sequence: CDR1 SGDLS, CDR2 YYNGEE. V dropped 4 bases and J dropped 0; count of bases not matched to a gene: 20. This CDR3 is 21 amino acids long. CDR3 bases: TGTGCCAGCAGCCCGAGATCGGGGACAGGGATATCCGTGAGCTCCTACAATGAGCAGTTCTTC. It codes for CASSPRSGTGISVSSYNEQFF.

The genes are TRBV28 and TRBJ2-7; the match to TRBD2 covers 7 bases. This CDR3 spans 13 amino acids. Germline V gives CDR1 MDHEN, CDR2 SYDVKM. Losses at the gene ends were 6 bases for V and 0 bases for J; bases not matched to a gene: 2. The CDR3 DNA follows: TGTGCCAGCAGGGGAGGGAGCTCCTACGAGCAGTACTTC. Translating it yields CASRGGSSYEQYF.